This is a list of T cell receptor beta chains from one sample in a study of shared clonotypes between healthy human individuals. Assay: immunoSEQ multiplex PCR; the TCRdb copy retains only in-frame clones and omits some. The table includes some 2,000,000 clones, approximately 96% detected once. The specimen was naive CD4+ T cells sorted from blood. Receptors were obtained from a man in his late teens or twenties in good health. CDR3s include the opening cysteine and the closing phenylalanine or tryptophan. The D gene is left open where the match is weak. Some rows mark clone size as missing; the rest say once, few, many or name a class of expanded clone.

once,TRBJ2-2,TRBV11-2,-,TGTGCCAGCAGCCCCCCCGGGGAGCTGTTTTTT,CASSPPGELFF
-,TRBJ2-1,TRBV7-9,TRBD1,TGTGCCAGCAGCTTTTCCGGGACAGGGTACAATGAGCAGTTCTTC,CASSFSGTGYNEQFF
-,TRBJ2-7,TRBV5-5,-,TGTGCCAGCAGCTTACAGGGCCTAGGGGGCGAGCAGTACTTC,CASSLQGLGGEQYF
once,TRBJ2-4,TRBV5-1,-,TGCGCCAGCAGCTTGGGTCAGGGAAGTGGAAACATTCAGTACTTC,CASSLGQGSGNIQYF
-,TRBJ2-3,TRBV10-3,-,TGTGCCATCAGTGATGGACTGGGCATCACAGATACGCAGTATTTT,CAISDGLGITDTQYF
-,TRBJ1-4,TRBV5-1,-,TGCGCCAGCAGCTGGGGACGAGGGGCGGATGAAAAACTGTTTTTT,CASSWGRGADEKLFF
-,TRBJ2-1,TRBV5-4,-,TGTGCCAGCAGCTCTGACAGGGAGCAGTTCTTC,CASSSDREQFF
-,TRBJ1-1,TRBV2,-,TGTGCCAGCAGTCGACAGGACACTGAAGCTTTCTTT,CASSRQDTEAFF
-,TRBJ2-5,TRBV11-2,TRBD2,TGTGCCAGCAGCTTAGGCCTAGCGGGGGCTCAAGAGACCCAGTACTTC,CASSLGLAGAQETQYF
-,TRBJ1-2,TRBV18,-,TGTGCCAGCTCACCATTTGCTGGGCCTAACTATGGCTACACCTTC,CASSPFAGPNYGYTF
-,TRBJ1-1,TRBV6-5,-,TGTGCCAGCAGGAGGAGAGGACAGCACACTGAAGCTTTCTTT,CASRRRGQHTEAFF
-,TRBJ2-7,TRBV11-1,TRBD2,TGTGCCAGCAGCCTTAGCGGGGGAGGAAGTTACGAGCAGTACTTC,CASSLSGGGSYEQYF